This T cell receptor beta chain was sequenced in a study of T-cell reconstitution after alpha-beta-depleted transplantation in children. From germline, CDR1 is LGHNA and CDR2 YSLEER. The CDR3 runs to 15 residues. V lost 1 base and J 3 bases, leaving 10 bases between the germline ends. This clonotype was counted ten times or more. The antigen remains undetermined. General study findings and limits: High day-60 TCRbeta diversity in some patients came from surviving recipient T cells and thymic progenitors. One year post-transplant, T-cell counts and diversity were largely derived from T cells produced anew. Several hundred graft clones that had expanded were reportedly the source of alpha-beta T cells about two months after transplant.

TCRbeta library construction was performed incorporating unique molecular identifiers. TCRdb independently ran MiXCR on the PCR reads; one entry per CDR3 protein. The data hold approximately 190,000 distinct CDR3 sequences, with 5% to 6.5% observed a single time. This receptor was taken from a girl under three years old with combined immunodeficiency, due to receive a stem cell transplant. The sample consisted of PBMCs, taken before TCRalphabeta/CD19-depleted stem cell transplant. The chain carries TRBV4-3 and TRBJ2-1; D gene unclear. Here the CDR3 reads CASSQVYGSYNEQFF. The CDR3 region has the DNA TGCGCCAGCAGCCAAGTGTACGGAAGCTACAATGAGCAGTTCTTC.